The present T cell receptor (beta chain) was sequenced within a study of radiotherapy plus CTLA-4 blockade in lung cancer. Study observations and caveats: Together with interferon-beta, which increased in serum after radiation, early dynamic changes in blood T cell clones were reportedly the best predictors of response.

Details on this clone: The antigen is unknown.

From germline, CDR1 is SGHTA and CDR2 FQGNSA. The CDR3 runs to 16 residues. The V and J ends lost 3 bases and 1 base respectively, with 10 bases between them. TCRdb's table, derived via immunoSEQ multiplex PCR, lists solely in-frame clones and lacks some. The sample lists some 74,000 clones, roughly three quarters occurring once. This material consisted of peripheral blood, taken from a patient treated with radiotherapy plus ipilimumab. The source is a human donor with non-small cell lung cancer who had a complete response to radiotherapy plus ipilimumab. The chain has TRBV7-2 and TRBJ2-6, with D tentatively TRBD1 (5 bases). The CDR3 region is CASSLAPGSGANVLTF. In DNA, the CDR3 is TGTGCCAGCAGCTTGGCCCCAGGGTCTGGGGCCAACGTCCTGACTTTC.